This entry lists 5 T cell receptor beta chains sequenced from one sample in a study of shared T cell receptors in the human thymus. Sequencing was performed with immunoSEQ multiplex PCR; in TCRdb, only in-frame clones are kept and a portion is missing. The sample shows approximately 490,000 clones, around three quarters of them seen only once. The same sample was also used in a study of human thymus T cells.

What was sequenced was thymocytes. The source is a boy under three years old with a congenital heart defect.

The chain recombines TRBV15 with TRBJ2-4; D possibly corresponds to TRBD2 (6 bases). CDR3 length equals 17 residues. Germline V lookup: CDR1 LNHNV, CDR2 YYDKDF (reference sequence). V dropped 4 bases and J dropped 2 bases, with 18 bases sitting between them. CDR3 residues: CATSTSTGGGPKNIQYF. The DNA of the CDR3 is TGTGCCACCAGCACAAGTACCGGGGGTGGGCCCAAAAACATTCAGTACTTC.

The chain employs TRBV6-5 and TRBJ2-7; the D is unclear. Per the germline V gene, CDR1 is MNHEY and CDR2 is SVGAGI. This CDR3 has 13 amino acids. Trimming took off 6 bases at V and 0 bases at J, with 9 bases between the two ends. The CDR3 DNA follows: TGTGCCAGCAGCCGACGGAGCTCCTACGAGCAGTACTTC. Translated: CASSRRSSYEQYF.

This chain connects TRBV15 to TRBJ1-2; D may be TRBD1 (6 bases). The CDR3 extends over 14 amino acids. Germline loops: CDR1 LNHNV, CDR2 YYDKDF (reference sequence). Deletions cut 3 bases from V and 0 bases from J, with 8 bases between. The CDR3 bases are TGTGCCACCAGCAGGGGACATACTAACTATGGCTACACCTTC. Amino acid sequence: CATSRGHTNYGYTF.

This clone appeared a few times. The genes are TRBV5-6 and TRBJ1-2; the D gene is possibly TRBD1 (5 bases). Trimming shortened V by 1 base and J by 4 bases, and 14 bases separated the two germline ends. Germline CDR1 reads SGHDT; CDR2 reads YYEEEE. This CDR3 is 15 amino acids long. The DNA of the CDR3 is TGTGCCAGCAGCTTGTTGCGGGGGGTTGGCTATGGCTACACCTTC. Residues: CASSLLRGVGYGYTF. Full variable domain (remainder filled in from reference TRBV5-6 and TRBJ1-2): DAGVTQSPTHLIKTRGQQVTLRCSPKSGHDTVSWYQQALGQGPQFIFQYYEEEERQRGNFPDRFSGHQFPNYSSELNVNALLLGDSALYLCASSLLRGVGYGYTFGSGTRLTVV.

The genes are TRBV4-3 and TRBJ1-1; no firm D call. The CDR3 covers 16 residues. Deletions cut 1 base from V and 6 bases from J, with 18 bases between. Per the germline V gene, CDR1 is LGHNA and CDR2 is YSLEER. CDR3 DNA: TGCGCCAGCAGCCAAGGTTGCGGAACGCCAAACGCTGAAGCTTTCTTT. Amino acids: CASSQGCGTPNAEAFF.